Sequencing of this T cell receptor beta chain was carried out in a study of STAT5B mutations in CD4+ large granular lymphocyte leukemia (dated by TCRdb to the early 2020s). Background for the entire study: Among the healthy controls, the CDR3 'QG' motif was associated with a particular HLA allele. TCRbeta repertoires of CD4+ T-cell large granular lymphocyte leukemia patients were compared with those of healthy blood donors. Flow cytometry on FACSCanto II or FACSVerse confirmed that purified fractions exceeded 95% purity among lymphocytes. The research as a whole found: Each patient's main leukemic clonotypes were private, but roughly a quarter of these clonotypes showed up at low frequency in the non-leukemic repertoires of other patients. Enrichment of TRBV06-family usage was observed among the top patient clones (8/27) relative to healthy controls (2/35). Data were not HLA-matched; higher clonality in CD4+ versus CD8+ T-LGLL could reflect the relatively small sample size. Greater clonality appeared to be present in CD4-sorted patient repertoires than in healthy CD4+ repertoires, and the difference was retained after the putative leukemic clones were removed.

Reading the germline V gene gives CDR1 SGDLS and CDR2 YYNGEE. V loses 3 bases of germline sequence and J loses 5 bases, and the interval between the two ends is 14 bases. The CDR3 spans 15 residues, from the cysteine through the phenylalanine. Only the CDR3 DNA stays, 45 bases, in frame from base 1. Concerning this clone itself: The antigen it binds to is not known. The input lacks base qualities; no much larger clone sits a single base away.

Healthy controls were fewer than 40 blood donors whose buffy coats came from the Finnish Red Cross blood service. All TCR-sequenced material derived from peripheral blood: patient blood samples and healthy donor buffy coats. Ficoll-Hypaque gradient centrifugation was used to isolate peripheral blood mononuclear cells. For the healthy controls, CD4+ cells were obtained from buffy coats by magnetic purification. Genomic DNA was extracted using the Gentra Puregene Cell and Tissue kit, and a Qubit 2.0 fluorometer was used to quantify it. TCRbeta rearrangements were sequenced from genomic DNA using the immunoSEQ assay at survey resolution. As for the authors' bioinformatics: A lowest detectable productive clonotype frequency of 2.59 x 10-5 was observed in the TCR sequencing data. Only productive TCRbeta rearrangements, meaning sequences that were complete and in-frame, were kept for the analyses. Simpson clonality, calculated in the immunoSEQ Analyzer version 3.0, was used as the measure of sample clonality. Clones were binned by frequency as very rare, small, medium, large (1-20%) or hyperexpanded (>20%). Generation probabilities were estimated with OLGA 1.2.3, V-gene circos plots were generated with VDJtools, specificities were searched for in VDJdb, and CDR3 motifs were identified with GLIPH. TCRdb obtained this table from immuneACCESS and retained in-frame rearrangements with V and J assigned. These tables miss some clones; where compared with another copy, unresolved V genes account for less than half of the shortfall, and the remainder is unexplained. The DNA gave D and trimming, while V, J and clone size come from that table. The sample records 20,000 to 25,000 clones, 60% to 80% of which are singletons. The top ten constitute 8% to 10% of the sample.

Sequenced material: CD4+ T cells from blood buffy coats. The receptor chain draws on TRBV9 and TRBJ1-4; the D segment could be TRBD1, given 5 matching bases. The sequence was obtained from a human donor in good health. This receptor carries the CDR3 CASSGRGRGNEKLFF. The DNA is as follows: TGTGCCAGCAGCGGACGCGGGCGGGGGAATGAAAAACTGTTTTTT. The reference TRBV9 and TRBJ1-4 proteins fill in what lies around the CDR3, so the full variable domain reads DSGVTQTPKHLITATGQRVTLRCSPRSGDLSVYWYQQSLDQGLQFLIQYYNGEERAKGNILERFSAQQFPDLHSELNLSSLELGDSALYFCASSGRGRGNEKLFFGSGTQLSVL.